Sequencing of this T cell receptor (beta chain) was carried out in a study of shared clonotypes between healthy human individuals. Each replicate PCR on the sorted subsets used 200 to 250 ng DNA (around 30,000 T cell genomes). Repertoires were generated with immunoSEQ multiplex PCR, while TCRdb's copy carries only in-frame clones and drops some. The sample holds around 1.5 million clones, about 98% seen once. CDR3 length: 14 amino acids. V was clipped by 4 bases and J by 7 bases; unmatched bases: 7. Germline V gene data show CDR1 as SGHNT and CDR2 as YYREEE (reference sequence). Sequenced: naive CD4+ T cells sorted from blood. Documented subset: CD45RA+ positively selected. V usage is TRBV5-4 and J usage is TRBJ2-1; 8 positions match TRBD1. The receptor was isolated from a young man in good health. Here the CDR3 DNA reads TGTGCCAGCAGCCCGAGGACAGGGAGGAATGAGCAGTTCTTC. Its protein is CASSPRTGRNEQFF.